These 25 T cell receptor beta chains were sequenced from one sample in a study of follicular helper T cells after annual influenza vaccination. Indicated time point: 2015-2016 season, pre-vaccination. The assay was immunoSEQ multiplex PCR, and TCRdb's table has in-frame clones only and misses some. The sample includes more than 10,000 clones, approximately 80% of them seen just once. Sequenced material: CXCR5+ CD38- circulating T follicular helper cells from blood, taken on the day of influenza vaccination. As for subset: circulating Tfh, non-naive CD4+CXCR5+PD-1+ (ICOS+CD38+ or ICOS-CD38-). The receptors were gathered from an adult who received the influenza vaccine.

The rearrangement uses TRBV7-2 and TRBJ1-2, with 7 bases matching TRBD1. The CDR3 length is 13 residues. J gave up 4 bases and V 3 bases, and 2 bases lay outside the gene matches. Germline V lookup: CDR1 SGHTA, CDR2 FQGNSA. The CDR3: CASSLGQLYGYTF. The DNA for the CDR3 is TGTGCCAGCAGCTTGGGACAGCTCTATGGCTACACCTTC.

The genes are TRBV6-5 and TRBJ1-1; tentatively, D is TRBD1 (5 bases). V lost 4 bases to trimming and J lost 7 bases, with 13 bases between them. The CDR3 extends over 13 amino acids. From germline, CDR1 is MNHEY and CDR2 SVGAGI. The CDR3 DNA reads as TGTGCCAGCAGTTTACCGGGACGGAGTGAAGCTTTCTTT. Translation: CASSLPGRSEAFF.

The J gene is TRBJ2-3, the V gene TRBV19; D not certain. CDR1 is LNHDA and CDR2 is SQIVND in the germline V gene (reference sequence). V lost 7 bases, J lost 1 base, and 12 bases lay in between. The CDR3 is 14 residues long. CDR3 loop: CASTPGKGTDTQYF. DNA of the CDR3: TGTGCCAGTACCCCAGGAAAAGGCACAGATACGCAGTATTTT.

The chain couples TRBV15 to TRBJ2-2, with a weak D call TRBD1 (6 bases). Germline V CDR1 and CDR2: LNHNV, YYDKDF (reference sequence). The CDR3 contains 17 residues. The V end was cut by 1 base, the J end by 6 bases, with 18 bases between. For the CDR3, the DNA is TGTGCCACCAGCAGAGGATCAGGGGCGCTTCGGTCCGGGGAGCTGTTTTTT. It specifies CATSRGSGALRSGELFF.

The chain couples TRBV28 to TRBJ2-3, with 7 bases aligning to TRBD1. The CDR3 consists of 16 residues. CDR1 is MDHEN, CDR2 SYDVKM, per germline. Germline trimming cut 5 bases from V and 3 bases from J; bases unmatched to any gene: 11. The CDR3 protein is CASSRPQGVGTDTQYF. The CDR3 region has the DNA TGTGCCAGCAGTAGACCCCAGGGGGTAGGAACAGATACGCAGTATTTT.

The CDR3 reads CASSLGTGNTEAFF. The CDR3 DNA is TGTGCCAGCAGCTTAGGGACAGGGAACACTGAAGCTTTCTTT. This chain connects TRBV7-2 to TRBJ1-1; the match to TRBD1 covers 7 bases. The CDR3 runs 14 residues. The ends lost 1 base at V and 1 base at J; junction bases unmatched: 0. CDR1 SGHTA and CDR2 FQGNSA come from the germline V gene.

This clone was recorded a few times. The J gene is TRBJ2-7, the V gene TRBV5-1, with TRBD1 identical over 8 bases. With 3 bases clipped from V and 5 bases from J, the junction kept 7 bases outside the gene matches. CDR1 SGHRS and CDR2 YFSETQ come from the germline V gene. The CDR3 is 14 amino acids. CDR3 DNA: TGCGCCAGCAGCTCGACAGGGGTAGTCAACGAGCAGTACTTC. Protein: CASSSTGVVNEQYF. The full variable domain, in which reference TRBV5-1 and TRBJ2-7 provide the parts outside the CDR3, is KAGVTQTPRYLIKTRGQQVTLSCSPISGHRSVSWYQQTPGQGLQFLFEYFSETQRNKGNFPGRFSGRQFSNSRSEMNVSTLELGDSALYLCASSSTGVVNEQYFGPGTRLTVT.

The J gene is TRBJ2-1, the V gene TRBV5-5; TRBD1 agrees at 12 bases. J was trimmed by 6 bases and V by 4 bases; bases with no gene match: 14. Germline loops: CDR1 SGHKS, CDR2 YYEKEE (reference sequence). The CDR3 sequence is 18 residues long. The CDR3 protein is CASSDPPLGTGGRNEQFF. The DNA for the CDR3 is TGTGCCAGCAGCGATCCACCCCTCGGGACAGGGGGCCGCAATGAGCAGTTCTTC.

In its sample, this clone was seen a few times. The rearrangement joins TRBV6-5 to TRBJ2-7; TRBD2 matches 10 bases. CDR1 and CDR2 (germline): MNHEY, SVGAGI. V shed 5 bases, J shed 5 bases, and the junction held 6 bases outside the gene matches. There are 14 residues in the CDR3. CDR3 DNA: TGTGCCAGCAGTCCAGCGGGGGGGCGGAACGAGCAGTACTTC. This sequence encodes CASSPAGGRNEQYF.

The chain recombines TRBV15 with TRBJ2-7; no clear D gene. Germline lookup yields CDR1 LNHNV and CDR2 YYDKDF (reference sequence). Trimming took 1 base from V and 3 from J, leaving 10 bases between them. The CDR3 sequence is 14 residues long. The CDR3 bases are TGTGCCACCAGCAGAGGAATAGACCACTACGAGCAGTACTTC. Residues: CATSRGIDHYEQYF.

The chain combines TRBV6-5 with TRBJ1-2; D is ambiguous. Per the germline V gene, CDR1 is MNHEY and CDR2 is SVGAGI. CDR3 size: 15 residues. V was clipped by 0 bases and J by 2 bases, with 10 bases between them. The CDR3 reads CASSYSGQVNYGYTF. In DNA, the CDR3 is TGTGCCAGCAGTTACTCAGGGCAGGTCAACTATGGCTACACCTTC.

A few counts support this clone. This rearrangement joins TRBV18 to TRBJ1-1; a possible D gene is TRBD1 (6 bases). This CDR3 has 13 residues. Germline V gives CDR1 KGHSH, CDR2 LQKENI. Deletions cut 10 bases from V and 5 bases from J, with 17 bases between. DNA of the CDR3: TGTGCCACCAAGGAGGGGGGGTTAACTGAAGCTTTCTTT. Its protein is CATKEGGLTEAFF.

As regards this clone: One end of the junction varies from germline; a read error may be responsible. This chain joins TRBV7-3 and TRBJ2-3, with 9 positions matching TRBD2. In germline, CDR1 is SGHTA, CDR2 FQGTGA. The CDR3 sequence is 14 residues long. The CDR3 DNA reads TGTGCCAGCAGCCCTGGGACTAGCAAAGATACGCAGTATTTT. It is translated as CASSPGTSKDTQYF.

The rearrangement links TRBV7-2 to TRBJ2-3; the D call may be TRBD1 or TRBD2 (7 bases each). Looked up from germline, CDR1 is SGHTA and CDR2 is FQGNSA. The CDR3 is 15 amino acids. Deletions cut 7 bases from V and 4 bases from J, with 18 bases between. CDR3 sequence (DNA): TGTGCCAGCAACCCCCGCGCAGGGGGGGCAGATACGCAGTATTTT. Amino acids: CASNPRAGGADTQYF.

This clone was counted between two and nine times. J is TRBJ2-7 and V is TRBV5-1; TRBD1 matches at 9 bases. The germline gives CDR1 SGHRS, CDR2 YFSETQ. The ends lost 1 base at V and 5 bases at J; junction bases unmatched: 4. The CDR3 is 14 amino acids. CDR3 residues: CASSLRDRADEQYF. The CDR3 DNA reads TGCGCCAGCAGCTTGCGGGACAGGGCGGACGAGCAGTACTTC.

The chain uses TRBV6-6 and TRBJ1-4; D is undetermined. Germline loops: CDR1 MNHNY, CDR2 SVGAGI (reference sequence). This CDR3 region has 13 residues. The germline V and J ends were trimmed by 6 bases and 8 bases, with 13 bases remaining between them. The CDR3 DNA reads as TGTGCCAGCAGCCAGAGGTCTGGGGAAAAACTGTTTTTT. Protein sequence: CASSQRSGEKLFF.

The chain recombines TRBV27 with TRBJ2-1; tentatively, D is TRBD1 or TRBD2 (6 bases each). V was trimmed by 10 bases and J by 3 bases, leaving 10 bases between them. CDR1 is MNHEY, CDR2 SMNVEV, per germline (reference sequence). The CDR3 covers 12 residues. CDR3 protein: CATKGGYNEQFF. CDR3 nucleotides: TGTGCCACCAAGGGGGGCTACAATGAGCAGTTCTTC.

The V call is TRBV14, the J call TRBJ2-1; 13 bases agree with TRBD2. This CDR3 has 18 amino acids. With V trimmed by 4 bases and J by 3 bases, 9 bases remained unmatched. Germline V CDR1 and CDR2: SGHDN, FVKESK. In DNA, the CDR3 is TGTGCCAGCAGCCCCGACATAAGGACTAGCGGGGGCTACAATGAGCAGTTCTTC. Translating it yields CASSPDIRTSGGYNEQFF.

The rearrangement joins TRBV7-8 to TRBJ1-6; D ambiguous. Germline V gene data show CDR1 as SGHVS and CDR2 as FQNEAQ. The CDR3 extends over 15 amino acids. V was pared by 1 base and J by 2 bases, with 6 bases between. In DNA form, the CDR3 reads TGTGCCAGCAGCTTAGATTGGACCTATAATTCACCCCTCCACTTT. This encodes CASSLDWTYNSPLHF.

The V and J genes are TRBV28 and TRBJ2-3, with 9 positions matching TRBD1. This CDR3 has 15 residues. Trimming cost V 4 bases and J 1 base; bases outside gene matches: 3. Germline CDR1 MDHEN, CDR2 SYDVKM. CDR3 residues: CASSSQGAGTDTQYF. DNA for the CDR3: TGTGCCAGCAGTTCACAGGGGGCCGGCACAGATACGCAGTATTTT. The whole variable domain, filled in from reference TRBV28 and TRBJ2-3, reads DVKVTQSSRYLVKRTGEKVFLECVQDMDHENMFWYRQDPGLGLRLIYFSYDVKMKEKGDIPEGYSVSREKKERFSLILESASTNQTSMYLCASSSQGAGTDTQYFGPGTRLTVL.

This clone was detected once. The rearrangement joins TRBV28 to TRBJ1-1, with D unresolved. Germline CDR1 reads MDHEN; CDR2 reads SYDVKM. V was cut by 5 bases and J by 5 bases, with 12 bases left in between. This CDR3 contains 13 residues. The CDR3 nucleotides read TGTGCCAGCAGTCCAACGGCCTATACTGAAGCTTTCTTT. It encodes CASSPTAYTEAFF.

In this sample, this clone turned up once. The rearrangement joins TRBV5-1 to TRBJ1-3; D is unclear. Germline loops: CDR1 SGHRS, CDR2 YFSETQ. The CDR3 runs to 16 residues. Trimming cost V 2 bases and J 0 bases, with 12 bases left between them. This chain's CDR3 is CASSLDGGRSGNTIYF. CDR3 bases: TGCGCCAGCAGCTTAGATGGAGGGCGCTCTGGAAACACCATATATTTT.

The rearrangement uses TRBV29-1 and TRBJ2-3; the D gene could be TRBD1 or TRBD2 (5 bases each). V dropped 3 bases and J dropped 1 base, with 14 bases sitting between them. This CDR3 is 15 amino acids long. CDR1 and CDR2 (germline): SQVTM, ANQGSEA. CDR3 in amino acids: CSVEFGTEGTDTQYF. As DNA, the CDR3 is TGCAGCGTTGAGTTTGGGACCGAAGGCACAGATACGCAGTATTTT.

This clone has just a few counts. The chain has TRBV30 and TRBJ1-2, with 9 bases identical to TRBD1. V lost 0 bases and J lost 4; bases outside the gene matches: 3. This CDR3 contains 14 residues. Germline V gene lookup returns CDR1 GTSNPN and CDR2 SVGIG (reference sequence). The CDR3 nucleotides are TGTGCCTGGAGTGTCGACAGGGGGATCTATGGCTACACCTTC. Protein sequence: CAWSVDRGIYGYTF.

The chain combines TRBV5-1 with TRBJ1-4; D perhaps matches TRBD1 (5 bases). Trimming took off 4 bases at V and 8 bases at J, with 21 bases between the two ends. This CDR3 is 16 amino acids long. Per the germline V gene, CDR1 is SGHRS and CDR2 is YFSETQ. The CDR3 nucleotides are TGCGCCAGCAGCCCCCAGACAGTCTCCCCCCCAGAAAAACTGTTTTTT. Its translation is CASSPQTVSPPEKLFF.